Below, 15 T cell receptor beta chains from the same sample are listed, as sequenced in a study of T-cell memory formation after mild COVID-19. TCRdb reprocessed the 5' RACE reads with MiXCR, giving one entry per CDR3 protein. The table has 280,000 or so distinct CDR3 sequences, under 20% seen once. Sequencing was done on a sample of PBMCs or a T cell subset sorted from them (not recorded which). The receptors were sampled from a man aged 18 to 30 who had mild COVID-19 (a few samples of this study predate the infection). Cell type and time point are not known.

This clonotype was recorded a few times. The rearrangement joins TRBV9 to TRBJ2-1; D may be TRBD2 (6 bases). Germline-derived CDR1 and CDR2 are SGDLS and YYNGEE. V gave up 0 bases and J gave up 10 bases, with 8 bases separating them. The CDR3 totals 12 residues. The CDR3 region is CASSVAREEQFF. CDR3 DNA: TGTGCCAGCAGCGTAGCCCGGGAGGAGCAGTTCTTC. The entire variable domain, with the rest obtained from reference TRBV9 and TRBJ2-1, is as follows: DSGVTQTPKHLITATGQRVTLRCSPRSGDLSVYWYQQSLDQGLQFLIQYYNGEERAKGNILERFSAQQFPDLHSELNLSSLELGDSALYFCASSVAREEQFFGPGTRLTVL.

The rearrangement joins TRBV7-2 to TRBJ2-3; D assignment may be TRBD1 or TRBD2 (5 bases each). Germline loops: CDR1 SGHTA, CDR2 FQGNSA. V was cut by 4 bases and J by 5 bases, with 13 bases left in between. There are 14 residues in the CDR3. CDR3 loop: CASSSGPPGDTQYF. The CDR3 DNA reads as TGTGCCAGCAGCTCGGGACCCCCGGGAGATACGCAGTATTTT.

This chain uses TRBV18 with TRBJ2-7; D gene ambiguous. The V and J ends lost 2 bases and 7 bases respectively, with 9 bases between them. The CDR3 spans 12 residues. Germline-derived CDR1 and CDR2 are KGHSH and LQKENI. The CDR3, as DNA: TGTGCCAGCTCACCAAGTAGCCGAGAGCAGTACTTC. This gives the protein CASSPSSREQYF.

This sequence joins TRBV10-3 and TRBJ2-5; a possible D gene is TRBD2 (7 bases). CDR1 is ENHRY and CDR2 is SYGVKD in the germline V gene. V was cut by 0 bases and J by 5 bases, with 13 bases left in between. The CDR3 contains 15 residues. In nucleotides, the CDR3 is TGTGCCATCAGTGAGTCCGGGGGGCTCGGGGAGACCCAGTACTTC. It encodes CAISESGGLGETQYF.

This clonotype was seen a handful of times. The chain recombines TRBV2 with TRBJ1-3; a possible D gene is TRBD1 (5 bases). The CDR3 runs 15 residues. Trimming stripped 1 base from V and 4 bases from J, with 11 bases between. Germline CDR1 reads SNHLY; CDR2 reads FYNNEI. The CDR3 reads CASSEGQGGGNTIYF. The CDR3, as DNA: TGTGCCAGCAGTGAAGGGCAGGGAGGAGGAAACACCATATATTTT.

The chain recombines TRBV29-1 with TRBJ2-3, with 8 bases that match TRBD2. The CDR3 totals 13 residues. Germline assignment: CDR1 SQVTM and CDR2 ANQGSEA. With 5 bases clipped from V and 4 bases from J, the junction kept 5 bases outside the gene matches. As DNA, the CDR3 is TGCAGCGTTCGGGGGGGGGCCTCAGATACGCAGTATTTT. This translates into CSVRGGASDTQYF.

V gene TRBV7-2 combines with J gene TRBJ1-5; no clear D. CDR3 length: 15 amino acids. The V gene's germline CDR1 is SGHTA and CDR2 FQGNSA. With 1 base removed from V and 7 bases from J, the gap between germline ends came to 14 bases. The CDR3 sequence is CASSLGIREGQPQHF. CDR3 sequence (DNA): TGTGCCAGCAGCTTAGGGATAAGGGAGGGCCAGCCCCAGCATTTT.

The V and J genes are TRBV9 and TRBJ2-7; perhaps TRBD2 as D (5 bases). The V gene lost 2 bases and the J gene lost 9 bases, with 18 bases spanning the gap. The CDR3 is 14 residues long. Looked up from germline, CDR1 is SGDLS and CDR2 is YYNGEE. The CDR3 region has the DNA TGTGCCAGCAGCGTTGGAGAGGGAGTATTCGCGCAGTACTTC. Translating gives CASSVGEGVFAQYF.

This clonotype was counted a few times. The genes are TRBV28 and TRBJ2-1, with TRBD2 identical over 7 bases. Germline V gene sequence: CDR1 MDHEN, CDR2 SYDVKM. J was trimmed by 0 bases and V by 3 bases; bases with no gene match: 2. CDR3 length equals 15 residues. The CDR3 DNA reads TGTGCCAGCAGTTTCGGGGGGACCTCCTACAATGAGCAGTTCTTC. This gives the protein CASSFGGTSYNEQFF.

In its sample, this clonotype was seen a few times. The CDR3 DNA reads TGTGCCAGCAGCATAGGGGGCTCAACCGGGGAGCTGTTTTTT. It yields the protein CASSIGGSTGELFF. The chain employs TRBV7-2 and TRBJ2-2; 7 bases map to TRBD1. Germline V gene sequence: CDR1 SGHTA, CDR2 FQGNSA. The junction had 5 bases not matched to a gene; V was cut back by 5 bases and J by 5 bases. This CDR3 contains 14 residues.

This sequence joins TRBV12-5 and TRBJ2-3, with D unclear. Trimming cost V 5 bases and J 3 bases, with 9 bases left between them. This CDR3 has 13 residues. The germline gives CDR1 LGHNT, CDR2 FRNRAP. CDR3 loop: CASGADLTDTQYF. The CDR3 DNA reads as TGTGCTAGTGGTGCGGACCTTACAGATACGCAGTATTTT.

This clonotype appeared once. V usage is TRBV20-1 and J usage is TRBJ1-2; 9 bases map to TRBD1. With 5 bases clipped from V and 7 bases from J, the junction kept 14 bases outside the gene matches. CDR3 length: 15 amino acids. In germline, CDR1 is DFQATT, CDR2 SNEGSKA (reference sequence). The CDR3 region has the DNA TGCAGTGCTCCTGGACAGGGGAGTATGTTTAGTGGCTACACCTTC. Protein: CSAPGQGSMFSGYTF.

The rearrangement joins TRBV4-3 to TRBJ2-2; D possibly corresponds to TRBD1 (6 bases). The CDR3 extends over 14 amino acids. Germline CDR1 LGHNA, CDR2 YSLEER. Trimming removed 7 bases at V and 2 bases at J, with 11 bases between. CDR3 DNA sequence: TGCGCCAGCACCCAGGGGCTCAACACCGGGGAGCTGTTTTTT. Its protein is CASTQGLNTGELFF.

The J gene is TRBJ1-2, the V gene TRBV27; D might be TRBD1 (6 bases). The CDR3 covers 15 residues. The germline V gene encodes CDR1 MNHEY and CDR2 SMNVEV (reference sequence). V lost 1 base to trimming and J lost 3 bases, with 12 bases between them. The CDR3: CASSLLQGPDYGYTF. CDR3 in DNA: TGTGCCAGCAGTTTATTGCAGGGGCCGGACTATGGCTACACCTTC.

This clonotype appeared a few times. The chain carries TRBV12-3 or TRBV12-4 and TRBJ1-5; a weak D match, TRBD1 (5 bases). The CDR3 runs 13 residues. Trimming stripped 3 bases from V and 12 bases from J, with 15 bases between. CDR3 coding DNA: TGTGCCAGCAGTTTCGGGGGTCCACAGTACCAGCATTTT. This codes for CASSFGGPQYQHF.